Following are 21 T cell receptor beta chains from one sample sequenced in a study of blood T cells in healthy people across ages (dated by TCRdb to about 2015). Libraries were constructed by 5' RACE. The instrument was an Illumina HiSeq 2500. The second PCR ran for about 6 to 12 cycles and used a J-beta primer mix along with a sample-barcoded 5' primer. The raw public reads went through TCRdb reprocessing: fastp at Q25, MiXCR clone calling, in-frame beta chains kept. Rows with a matching CDR3 protein are joined into one entry that keeps the most common DNA and genes. Recorded for this sample are 550,000 to 750,000 distinct CDR3 sequences; about 21% of them occurred a single time. Together, the top ten hold 3.5% to 4% of the sample. The sequenced sample was blood. Source of these receptors: a man in his 70s in good health.

This clonotype was recorded at least ten times. The V and J genes are TRBV7-2 and TRBJ2-5, with a possible D match to TRBD1 (6 bases). Trimming cost V 5 bases and J 1 base, with 17 bases left between them. The CDR3 contains 16 residues. In germline, CDR1 is SGHTA, CDR2 FQGNSA. The CDR3 loop reads CASSPGDRNRQETQYF. The CDR3 DNA follows: TGTGCCAGCAGCCCAGGGGACCGAAACCGCCAAGAGACCCAGTACTTC.

This clonotype was seen only a few times. The chain employs TRBV24-1 and TRBJ2-3; D possibly corresponds to TRBD2 (5 bases). The CDR3 is 18 residues long. V was cut by 3 bases and J by 0 bases, with 18 bases left in between. CDR1 and CDR2 (germline): KGHDR, SFDVKD. The CDR3 is CATSDPRPQGRSTDTQYF. In DNA form, the CDR3 reads TGTGCCACCAGTGATCCTCGGCCACAAGGGAGAAGCACAGATACGCAGTATTTT.

The chain has TRBV2 and TRBJ2-1; a weak D match, TRBD1 (6 bases). Germline-derived CDR1 and CDR2 are SNHLY and FYNNEI. The CDR3 covers 14 residues. V lost 3 bases, J lost 6 bases, and 12 bases lay in between. Here the CDR3 reads CASSELDSRNEQFF. The CDR3 region has the DNA TGTGCCAGCAGTGAGTTGGACAGCCGCAATGAGCAGTTCTTC.

This clonotype was counted between two and nine times. At one end the junction does not follow the germline gene, possibly because of a read error. The chain joins TRBV2 to TRBJ2-5; 9 bases fit TRBD2. The CDR3 consists of 16 residues. Per the germline V gene, CDR1 is SNHLY and CDR2 is FYNNEI. CDR3 residues: CASSEAGAGGGETQYF. CDR3 nucleotide sequence: TGTGCCAGCAGTGAAGCTGGAGCGGGAGGTGGGGAGACTCAGTACTTC.

The chain recombines TRBV11-2 with TRBJ2-7; 9 bases map to TRBD2. V was clipped by 6 bases and J by 1 base; unmatched bases: 7. Germline-derived CDR1 and CDR2 are SGHAT and FQNNGV. This CDR3 is 15 amino acids long. The CDR3 here is CASRLSGGISYEQYF. The CDR3, as DNA: TGTGCCAGCAGGCTTAGCGGGGGAATTTCCTACGAGCAGTACTTC.

This clonotype has at least ten counts. In DNA form, the CDR3 reads TGTGCCAGCAGTTCCCAGGGGTTTTCCTACGAGCAGTACTTC. It encodes CASSSQGFSYEQYF. The chain has TRBV12-3 or TRBV12-4 and TRBJ2-7; D possibly corresponds to TRBD1 (6 bases). Trimming took 4 bases from V and 1 from J, leaving 11 bases between them. CDR3 length equals 14 residues.

Details on this clonotype: The junction and the germline gene differ at one end; a read error may be behind it. The V call is TRBV20-1, the J call TRBJ1-4, with TRBD1 as a possible D gene (5 bases). This CDR3 is built from 14 residues. CDR1 and CDR2 (germline): DFQATT, SNEGSKA (reference sequence). CDR3 in amino acids: CSAREGAVNEKLFF. CDR3 coding DNA: TGCAGTGCTAGAGAAGGGGCCGTTAATGAAAAGCTGTTTTTT.

The chain links TRBV6-1 to TRBJ2-5; 12 bases align to TRBD2. This CDR3 contains 15 residues. CDR1 and CDR2 from the germline V gene are MNHNS and SASEGT. Trimming took 7 bases from V and 11 from J; bases not matched to a gene: 14. The CDR3 here is CASTKLAGGQTEQYF. In DNA, the CDR3 is TGTGCCAGCACCAAACTAGCGGGAGGCCAGACAGAGCAGTACTTC.

This clonotype is a singleton in its sample. This chain connects TRBV6-5 to TRBJ2-7, with D possibly being TRBD1 (6 bases). The CDR3 length is 15 residues. Germline assignment: CDR1 MNHEY and CDR2 SVGAGI. V was cut by 6 bases and J by 12 bases, with 27 bases left in between. As DNA, the CDR3 is TGTGCCAGCAGACAAGACACCCCCGGGACAAGCATATGGTACTTC. This encodes CASRQDTPGTSIWYF.

There are a few counts of this clonotype. V is TRBV6-2 or TRBV6-3 and J is TRBJ2-1; 8 bases match TRBD2. The CDR3 is 15 residues long. V gave up 0 bases and J gave up 7 bases; unmatched junction bases: 5. Germline V gene sequence: CDR1 MNHEY, CDR2 SVGEGT. The CDR3 loop reads CASSYSPSGSNEQFF. The CDR3 DNA sequence: TGTGCCAGCAGTTACTCTCCCAGCGGGAGTAATGAGCAGTTCTTC.

The chain links TRBV9 to TRBJ2-7, with unresolved D. Germline CDR1 reads SGDLS; CDR2 reads YYNGEE. CDR3 size: 13 residues. The V and J ends lost 3 bases and 4 bases respectively, with 11 bases between them. The CDR3 reads CASSALLGYEQYF. CDR3 in DNA: TGTGCCAGCAGCGCTCTTCTGGGATACGAGCAGTACTTC.

This chain uses TRBV29-1 with TRBJ2-3; 8 bases agree with TRBD1. Trimming removed 7 bases from V and 2 bases from J; junction bases left unmatched: 2. The CDR3 loop spans 12 amino acids. Germline V gene lookup returns CDR1 SQVTM and CDR2 ANQGSEA. CDR3 DNA sequence: TGCAGCGGCCAGGGGGCCACAGATACGCAGTATTTT. It translates to CSGQGATDTQYF.

Only a few counts were recorded for this clonotype. V is TRBV6-1 and J is TRBJ1-6, with TRBD1 matching over 9 bases. With 4 bases clipped from V and 8 bases from J, the junction kept 6 bases outside the gene matches. The CDR3 has 15 amino acids. Germline V gives CDR1 MNHNS, CDR2 SASEGT. This chain's CDR3 is CASSGGTGRDSPLHF. CDR3 bases: TGTGCCAGCAGTGGGGGGACAGGGAGGGATTCACCCCTCCACTTT.

The CDR3 loop reads CASSVDSSGTYEQYF. In DNA, the CDR3 is TGTGCCAGCAGCGTAGACTCTAGCGGAACGTACGAGCAGTACTTC. J is TRBJ2-5 and V is TRBV9; 7 bases match TRBD2. Judging by the DNA end, TRBJ2-7 fits better; the J call may be wrong. This CDR3 is built from 15 residues. CDR1 SGDLS and CDR2 YYNGEE come from the germline V gene.

This chain links TRBV20-1 with TRBJ2-3, with TRBD2 matching over 13 bases. This CDR3 has 16 residues. V lost 3 bases, J lost 2 bases, and 5 bases stayed unmatched. Germline CDR1 reads DFQATT; CDR2 reads SNEGSKA (reference sequence). CDR3 nucleotides: TGCAGTGCTAGCAGACTAGCGGGAGGACACACAGATACGCAGTATTTT. Translation: CSASRLAGGHTDTQYF.

This clonotype was recorded at least ten times. The chain carries TRBV7-2 and TRBJ2-1, with D tentatively TRBD2 (5 bases). V lost 5 bases, J lost 2 bases, and 10 bases lay in between. Germline loops: CDR1 SGHTA, CDR2 FQGNSA. The CDR3 has 14 amino acids. In DNA, the CDR3 is TGTGCCAGCAGCACATCGGGAACCTACAATGAGCAGTTCTTC. Its protein is CASSTSGTYNEQFF.

The chain has TRBV14 and TRBJ1-6, with 7 bases aligning to TRBD1. CDR3 size: 16 residues. The trim removed 9 bases at V and 9 bases at J, leaving 17 bases unmatched. The germline V gene has CDR1 SGHDN and CDR2 FVKESK. CDR3 DNA sequence: TGTGCCAGTAGCACCCACGACAGGGTATGGGGTTCACCCCTCCACTTT. Residues: CASSTHDRVWGSPLHF.

The chain carries TRBV7-3 and TRBJ2-3; the match to TRBD1 covers 7 bases. J was trimmed by 5 bases and V by 4 bases; bases with no gene match: 6. The CDR3 loop spans 14 amino acids. Germline CDR1 SGHTA, CDR2 FQGTGA. CDR3 loop: CASSWDSRGDTQYF. The DNA for the CDR3 is TGTGCCAGCAGCTGGGACAGTCGGGGAGATACGCAGTATTTT. The full variable domain, completed using reference TRBV7-3 and TRBJ2-3, is GAGVSQTPSNKVTEKGKYVELRCDPISGHTALYWYRQSLGQGPEFLIYFQGTGAADDSGLPNDRFFAVRPEGSVSTLKIQRTERGDSAVYLCASSWDSRGDTQYFGPGTRLTVL.

The rearrangement joins TRBV12-3 or TRBV12-4 to TRBJ2-5; 9 positions agree with TRBD1. The J segment lost 4 bases and the V segment lost 5 bases, leaving 5 bases of the junction unmatched. CDR3 length: 14 residues. CDR3: CASSDHRGPETQYF. The CDR3 DNA reads as TGTGCCAGCAGTGACCACAGGGGGCCAGAGACCCAGTACTTC.

The V gene is TRBV12-5, the J gene TRBJ1-1; the D is unclear. Germline assignment: CDR1 LGHNT and CDR2 FRNRAP. V was shortened by 1 base and J by 2 bases, with 2 bases between the two germline ends. The CDR3 contains 12 residues. Written as DNA, the CDR3 is TGTGCTAGTGGTTTGGGTAACACTGAAGCTTTCTTT. Its protein is CASGLGNTEAFF.

This clonotype was observed many times. The rearrangement joins TRBV12-3 or TRBV12-4 to TRBJ2-3, with D possibly matching TRBD2 (6 bases). The CDR3 extends over 16 amino acids. The V and J ends lost 7 bases and 3 bases respectively, with 20 bases between them. CDR3 DNA sequence: TGTGCCAGCACCGTTTTGGAGGGAGAGATGACAGATACGCAGTATTTT. Translating it yields CASTVLEGEMTDTQYF.